The 24 T cell receptor beta chains listed next were all sequenced from one sample in a study of T cell clonality in common variable immunodeficiency. General observations from the study: Reportedly, TCR beta sequences from common variable immunodeficiency showed fewer deletions and N-nucleotide insertions.

The antigens of these receptors remain unknown. Profiling relied on immunoSEQ multiplex PCR, and the TCRdb table lists in-frame clones only, not all of them. The table lists 15,000 to 20,000 clones, with no singletons. The sequenced sample was peripheral blood mononuclear cells. The receptors here all came from a human donor with common variable immunodeficiency.

Turning to this clone: With the read ending 3 residues before the CDR3 end, the germline J gene is used to fill in that end. This chain uses TRBV19 with TRBJ2-1; 10 bases are shared with TRBD2. The CDR3 totals 17 residues. V lost 4 bases, J lost 0 bases, and 6 bases stayed unmatched. Per germline, CDR1 LNHDA and CDR2 SQIVND (reference sequence). The CDR3 protein is CASSRTTSGFSYNEQFF. Incomplete CDR3 DNA: TGTGCCAGTAGTAGAACGACTAGCGGGTTCTCCTACAATGAG.

This clone was seen ten or more times. With the read ending 3 residues before the CDR3 end, the germline J gene is used to fill in that end. J is TRBJ1-1 and V is TRBV30; 8 nucleotides agree with TRBD1. The germline V gene encodes CDR1 GTSNPN and CDR2 SVGIG (reference sequence). V trimming: 3 bases; J trimming: 4 bases; junction bases outside the gene matches: 4. This CDR3 has 13 amino acids. CDR3 amino acids: CAWRRQGLTEAFF. The covered CDR3 bases are TGTGCCTGGAGGCGACAGGGGCTCACTGAA. Full variable domain (remainder filled in from reference TRBV30 and TRBJ1-1): SQTIHQWPATLVQPVGSPLSLECTVEGTSNPNLYWYRQAAGRGLQLLFYSVGIGQISSEVPQNLSASRPQDRQFILSSKKLLLSDSGFYLCAWRRQGLTEAFFGQGTRLTVV.

This clone was observed many times. The CDR3 end lies 3 residues beyond the end of the read and is filled in from the germline J gene. This chain joins TRBV18 and TRBJ2-2, with 8 bases matching TRBD1. Germline V lookup: CDR1 KGHSH, CDR2 LQKENI. The CDR3 spans 18 residues. V lost 0 bases, J lost 5 bases, and 11 bases stayed unmatched. The CDR3 bases that were read are TGTGCCAGCTCACCACCGGGTTCGGGGACAGGACCTACCGGGGAG. It encodes CASSPPGSGTGPTGE. The whole CDR3 sequence is CASSPPGSGTGPTGELFF.

This clone has more than one count but fewer than ten. The read terminates 3 residues before the CDR3 end, so the remaining end is supplied by the germline J gene. The rearrangement uses TRBV19 and TRBJ2-3, with TRBD2 matching 13 bases. V shed 3 bases, J shed 2 bases, and the junction held 11 bases outside the gene matches. The CDR3 has 19 amino acids. The germline gives CDR1 LNHDA, CDR2 SQIVND (reference sequence). The CDR3 bases that were read are TGTGCCAGTAGTATGGGACTAGCGGGGCCCCACTTTTCCACAGATACG. This translates into CASSMGLAGPHFSTDT. In full, the CDR3 reads CASSMGLAGPHFSTDTQYF.

This clone was seen ten or more times. The read comes to an end 3 residues before the CDR3 does, leaving the germline J gene to fill in the end. This sequence joins TRBV29-1 and TRBJ2-2; possibly TRBD2 for D (6 bases). CDR3 length: 12 residues. Germline values: CDR1 SQVTM, CDR2 ANQGSEA. Trimming removed 5 bases at V and 4 bases at J, with 8 bases between. The CDR3 region is CSVLGGTGELFF. The sequenced CDR3 bases are TGCAGCGTTTTGGGGGGCACCGGGGAG.

This clone is judged medium-sized. The read halts 3 residues ahead of the CDR3 end, with the missing end drawn from the germline J gene. This chain links TRBV6-2 or TRBV6-3 with TRBJ2-1; D may be TRBD1 or TRBD2 (5 bases each). Trimming took 7 bases from V and 4 from J, leaving 14 bases between them. This CDR3 contains 14 residues. Germline V lookup: CDR1 MNHEY, CDR2 SVGEGT. CDR3 loop: CASIKGSWYNEQFF. Incomplete CDR3 DNA: TGTGCCAGCATCAAGGGGAGTTGGTACAATGAG.

This clone was seen many times. The CDR3 end lies 3 residues beyond the end of the read and is filled in from the germline J gene. This chain connects TRBV6-2 or TRBV6-3 to TRBJ1-1; D ambiguous. CDR3 size: 13 residues. Germline CDR1 and CDR2: MNHEY and SVGEGT. The sequenced part of the CDR3 DNA is TGTGCCAGCAGTTTTTCCGTACTGAAAAGA. This translates into CASSFSVLKR. The full CDR3 reads CASSFSVLKRAFF.

This clone occurred many times. The read ends 3 residues early relative to the CDR3; the germline J gene fills the gap. The chain links TRBV2 to TRBJ2-7; D is possibly TRBD1 (6 bases). The CDR3 totals 15 residues. In germline, CDR1 is SNHLY, CDR2 FYNNEI. Trimming left V 1 base short and J 2 bases short, with 12 bases between. CDR3 bases read: TGTGCCAGCAGTGAAGGTGGGCAGGGGCCCTACGAG. It codes for CASSEGGQGPYE. The full CDR3 is CASSEGGQGPYEQYF.

A word on this clone: From the germline J gene comes the end of the CDR3, since the read stops 3 residues before it. The chain employs TRBV6-2 or TRBV6-3 and TRBJ2-3; D is perhaps TRBD2 (6 bases). This CDR3 is built from 13 residues. Germline lookup yields CDR1 MNHEY and CDR2 SVGEGT. V lost 5 bases to trimming and J lost 8 bases, with 14 bases between them. The CDR3 region is CASSPVTSPTQYF. The covered CDR3 bases are TGTGCCAGCAGTCCCGTGACTAGTCCTACG.

A few counts support this clone. Read sequence stops 3 residues before the CDR3 end, and the germline J gene provides the missing end. The V call is TRBV19, the J call TRBJ2-7; the match to TRBD2 covers 9 bases. This CDR3 has 13 amino acids. Germline V CDR1 and CDR2: LNHDA, SQIVND (reference sequence). Unmatched junction bases numbered 3, after V lost 3 bases and J lost 6 bases. The CDR3 region is CASSMEAGGEQYF. The covered CDR3 bases are TGTGCCAGTAGTATGGAAGCGGGGGGCGAG. Based on the CDR3 plus reference TRBV19 and TRBJ2-7, the full variable domain is DGGITQSPKYLFRKEGQNVTLSCEQNLNHDAMYWYRQDPGQGLRLIYYSQIVNDFQKGDIAEGYSVSREKKESFPLTVTSAQKNPTAFYLCASSMEAGGEQYFGPGTRLTVT.

This clone was seen ten or more times. The read comes to an end 3 residues before the CDR3 does, leaving the germline J gene to fill in the end. The chain recombines TRBV29-1 with TRBJ2-1; D remains unclear. The CDR3 length is 12 residues. CDR1 is SQVTM, CDR2 ANQGSEA, per germline. Trimming left V 0 bases short and J 6 bases short, with 6 bases between. The CDR3 DNA, read in part, is TGCAGCGTTGAAGAAACTTCCAATGAG. As protein: CSVEETSNE. The full CDR3 is CSVEETSNEQFF.

This clone was seen only a few times. This chain's CDR3 is CASSYSKDTQYF. The sequenced CDR3 bases are TGTGCCAGCAGTTACTCTAAAGATACG. The chain recombines TRBV6-2 or TRBV6-3 with TRBJ2-3; no reliable D call. The read terminates 3 residues ahead of where the CDR3 ends, so the germline J gene completes it. Germline CDR1 reads MNHEY; CDR2 reads SVGEGT. The CDR3 runs to 12 residues. Trimming took off 0 bases at V and 5 bases at J, with 3 bases between the two ends.

By its share, this clone is medium-sized. The read finishes 3 residues shy of the CDR3 end, and the germline J gene is used to complete it. This rearrangement joins TRBV18 to TRBJ1-2, with D tentatively TRBD1 (6 bases). Germline CDR1 KGHSH, CDR2 LQKENI. Deletions cut 2 bases from V and 3 bases from J, with 7 bases between. This CDR3 is 13 amino acids long. The CDR3 bases that were read are TGTGCCAGCTCACCAGCAGGGGACTATGGC. Encoded protein: CASSPAGDYG. The whole CDR3 protein is CASSPAGDYGYTF.

With respect to this clone: The read finishes 3 residues shy of the CDR3 end, and the germline J gene is used to complete it. The V call is TRBV19, the J call TRBJ1-4, with unresolved D. Trimming took 7 bases from V and 8 from J, leaving 14 bases between them. Germline V gene sequence: CDR1 LNHDA, CDR2 SQIVND (reference sequence). There are 13 residues in the CDR3. CDR3 sequence: CASTAAYSEKLFF. Partial CDR3 DNA: TGTGCCAGTACCGCTGCCTATTCGGAAAAA.

This clone showed up many times. The missing CDR3 end, 3 residues past where the read stops, is filled in from the germline J gene. J is TRBJ2-2 and V is TRBV30; perhaps TRBD2 as D (6 bases). This CDR3 region has 15 residues. V was shortened by 0 bases and J by 5 bases, with 13 bases between the two germline ends. Germline V gene lookup returns CDR1 GTSNPN and CDR2 SVGIG (reference sequence). CDR3 DNA (partial): TGTGCCTGGAGTGTACTGGGGACTCGGACCGGGGAG. Translating gives CAWSVLGTRTGE. The CDR3 as a whole reads CAWSVLGTRTGELFF.

This clone was detected many times. The read terminates 3 residues before the CDR3 end, so the remaining end is supplied by the germline J gene. The chain links TRBV30 to TRBJ1-2, with TRBD1 as a possible D gene (6 bases). The CDR3 runs to 14 residues. V lost 1 base to trimming and J lost 2 bases, with 11 bases between them. Per germline, CDR1 GTSNPN and CDR2 SVGIG (reference sequence). CDR3 DNA (partial): TGTGCCTGGAGTGGGCCAGGGGAGAACTATGGC. Encoded protein: CAWSGPGENYG. The entire CDR3 is CAWSGPGENYGYTF.

This clone was seen ten or more times. The CDR3 extends 3 residues past the end of the read, so its final part is completed from the germline J gene. The rearrangement uses TRBV5-1 and TRBJ1-2, with a weak D call TRBD1 (5 bases). The CDR3 sequence is 13 residues long. Germline V gene data show CDR1 as SGHRS and CDR2 as YFSETQ. CDR3 sequence reads: CASSLWQGNGYTF. Incomplete CDR3 DNA: TGCGCCAGCAGCTTGTGGCAGGGAAACGGC.

As regards this clone: The read gets to within 3 residues of the CDR3 end, and the germline J gene fills in the rest. This chain links TRBV7-9 with TRBJ1-1; 11 bases align to TRBD1. Per germline, CDR1 SEHNR and CDR2 FQNEAQ (reference sequence). V shed 7 bases and J 5 bases; nucleotides not matched to a gene: 9. The CDR3 loop spans 15 amino acids. CDR3: CASTPHRDRGTEAFF. The sequenced CDR3 bases are TGTGCCAGCACCCCCCACCGGGACAGGGGGACTGAA. The variable domain in full, completed from reference TRBV7-9 and TRBJ1-1, reads DTGVSQNPRHKITKRGQNVTFRCDPISEHNRLYWYRQTLGQGPEFLTYFQNEAQLEKSRLLSDRFSAERPKGSFSTLEIQRTEQGDSAMYLCASTPHRDRGTEAFFGQGTRLTVV.

The sequenced CDR3 bases are TGTGCCAGCTCACCACCGAGGACGACAGGGAGGATCGGGGAG. As protein: CASSPPRTTGRIGE. The CDR3 in full is CASSPPRTTGRIGELFF. The rearrangement links TRBV18 to TRBJ2-2, with D possibly matching TRBD1 (7 bases). The read falls 3 residues short of the CDR3 end, and the missing part is taken from the germline J gene. CDR1 and CDR2 (germline): KGHSH, LQKENI. V was cut by 0 bases and J by 7 bases, with 18 bases left in between. This CDR3 is built from 17 residues.

On this clone itself: Read coverage stops 3 residues before the CDR3 terminus; the germline J gene supplies the remainder. The rearrangement joins TRBV19 to TRBJ1-2; a possible D gene is TRBD1 (5 bases). The CDR3 is 12 residues long. The V gene's germline CDR1 is LNHDA and CDR2 SQIVND (reference sequence). CDR3 DNA, as far as it was read: TGTGCCAGTAGCGACAGTAAAGGCGGC. Its protein is CASSDSKGG. In full, the CDR3 reads CASSDSKGGYTF.

This clone has at least ten counts. With the read ending 3 residues before the CDR3 end, the germline J gene is used to fill in that end. This rearrangement joins TRBV7-8 to TRBJ2-2; D gene ambiguous. V lost 1 base to trimming and J lost 1 base, with 4 bases between them. Germline V gene lookup returns CDR1 SGHVS and CDR2 FQNEAQ. The CDR3 has 14 residues. CDR3 residues: CASSLDRNTGELFF. The DNA read from the CDR3 is TGTGCCAGCAGCTTAGATCGGAACACCGGGGAG.

In this sample, this clone turned up a few times. Read coverage stops 3 residues before the CDR3 terminus; the germline J gene supplies the remainder. V usage is TRBV20-1 and J usage is TRBJ2-3, with 8 bases aligning to TRBD2. V lost 0 bases, J lost 0 bases, and 5 bases stayed unmatched. The V gene's germline CDR1 is DFQATT and CDR2 SNEGSKA (reference sequence). The CDR3 loop spans 16 amino acids. The CDR3 is CSARDTSGSSTDTQYF. The DNA read from the CDR3 is TGCAGTGCTAGAGATACTAGCGGATCTAGCACAGATACG.

A remark on this clone: The read comes to an end 3 residues before the CDR3 does, leaving the germline J gene to fill in the end. V gene TRBV6-2 or TRBV6-3 combines with J gene TRBJ1-2; D may be TRBD1 (5 bases). CDR1 and CDR2 from the germline V gene are MNHEY and SVGEGT. The CDR3 totals 12 residues. Trimming stripped 4 bases from V and 5 bases from J, with 8 bases between. Partial CDR3 DNA: TGTGCCAGCAGTTCTGACAGTTATGGC. The encoded protein is CASSSDSYG. The whole CDR3 sequence reads CASSSDSYGYTF.

In its sample, this clone was seen many times. The CDR3 end is not reached by the read, which stops 3 residues before it; the germline J gene fills it in. The chain links TRBV6-2 or TRBV6-3 to TRBJ2-3; no reliable D call. The CDR3 covers 12 residues. Germline V gene data show CDR1 as MNHEY and CDR2 as SVGEGT. The sequenced part of the CDR3 DNA is TGTGCCAGCAGCCTAGACTCCGATGCG. Translation: CASSLDSDA. From start to end, the CDR3 is CASSLDSDAQYF.